These T cell receptor beta chains were read from a single sample in a study of blood T cell repertoires in COVID-19. Sequencing used immunoSEQ multiplex PCR; TCRdb keeps in-frame clones, though not all of them. The table has about 49,000 clones, about 86% seen once. Source material: peripheral blood. The receptors come from a man aged 40-49 years with active COVID-19. Each CDR3 is given with its conserved first and last residue. Each record gives: V gene, D gene, clone size, J gene, CDR3 DNA, CDR3 protein. D genes are given only for firm matches. Clone size appears in some rows only: once, few, many, or a class for an expanded clone.

v_gene: TRBV28
d_gene: NA
abundance: NA
j_gene: TRBJ2-7
CDR3nt: TGTGCCAGCAGCCCTAGCTCCTACGAGCAGTACTTC
CDR3aa: CASSPSSYEQYF

v_gene: TRBV3-1/TRBV3-2
d_gene: TRBD1
abundance: NA
j_gene: TRBJ1-1
CDR3nt: TGTGCCAGCAGCCAAGACTCAGGGGGGAACACTGAAGCTTTCTTT
CDR3aa: CASSQDSGGNTEAFF

v_gene: TRBV18
d_gene: NA
abundance: NA
j_gene: TRBJ2-7
CDR3nt: TGTGCCAGCTCACCATCGGCGGGCGGGCTTTACGAGCAGTACTTC
CDR3aa: CASSPSAGGLYEQYF

v_gene: TRBV28
d_gene: NA
abundance: NA
j_gene: TRBJ2-1
CDR3nt: TGTGCCAGCAGCTTAGGGGGGGACGATGAGCAGTTCTTC
CDR3aa: CASSLGGDDEQFF

v_gene: TRBV30
d_gene: NA
abundance: few
j_gene: TRBJ2-7
CDR3nt: TGTGCCTGGGAGGCAGGGATCGACGAGCAGTACTTC
CDR3aa: CAWEAGIDEQYF

v_gene: TRBV19
d_gene: NA
abundance: NA
j_gene: TRBJ1-2
CDR3nt: TGTGCCAGTAGCCCTAGGCTCCCCAACTATGGCTACACCTTC
CDR3aa: CASSPRLPNYGYTF

v_gene: TRBV2
d_gene: NA
abundance: NA
j_gene: TRBJ2-7
CDR3nt: TGTGCCAGCAGTACCTCGGACGAGCAGTACTTC
CDR3aa: CASSTSDEQYF

v_gene: TRBV5-1
d_gene: NA
abundance: NA
j_gene: TRBJ1-2
CDR3nt: TGCGCCAGCAGCTTGGCGCCAGGGGCGCCCAACTATGGCTACACCTTC
CDR3aa: CASSLAPGAPNYGYTF

v_gene: TRBV6-2/TRBV6-3
d_gene: TRBD1
abundance: once
j_gene: TRBJ2-2
CDR3nt: TGTGCCAGCAGTCGACAGGGGACTTACACCGGGGAGCTGTTTTTT
CDR3aa: CASSRQGTYTGELFF

v_gene: TRBV30
d_gene: TRBD2
abundance: NA
j_gene: TRBJ2-2
CDR3nt: TGTGCCTTTCGACTAGCCTCAACCAGGGAGCTGTTTTTT
CDR3aa: CAFRLASTRELFF

v_gene: TRBV19
d_gene: NA
abundance: NA
j_gene: TRBJ2-7
CDR3nt: TGTGCCAGTGCCTGGGACAAGAGCTCCTACGAGCAGTACTTC
CDR3aa: CASAWDKSSYEQYF

v_gene: TRBV6-5
d_gene: NA
abundance: NA
j_gene: TRBJ1-4
CDR3nt: TGTGCCAGCAGGACGGGTTCAACTAATGAAAAACTGTTTTTT
CDR3aa: CASRTGSTNEKLFF

v_gene: TRBV3-1/TRBV3-2
d_gene: TRBD1
abundance: NA
j_gene: TRBJ1-2
CDR3nt: TGTGCCAGCAGCCAAGTCTTGCGGACAGGGTTTGGCTACACCTTC
CDR3aa: CASSQVLRTGFGYTF

v_gene: TRBV5-1
d_gene: TRBD1
abundance: NA
j_gene: TRBJ2-7
CDR3nt: TGCGCCAGCAGATTTGGACAGGGGGCCGGCGAGCAGTACTTC
CDR3aa: CASRFGQGAGEQYF

v_gene: TRBV5-1
d_gene: NA
abundance: once
j_gene: TRBJ2-3
CDR3nt: TGCGCCAGCAGCTTGAAGCCAGGAACTACAGATACGCAGTATTTT
CDR3aa: CASSLKPGTTDTQYF

v_gene: TRBV18
d_gene: TRBD1
abundance: NA
j_gene: TRBJ2-3
CDR3nt: TGTGCCAGCTCAGAGCTATGGACAGGGACTGAAACAGATACGCAGTATTTT
CDR3aa: CASSELWTGTETDTQYF

v_gene: TRBV6-1
d_gene: NA
abundance: NA
j_gene: TRBJ1-6
CDR3nt: TGTGCCAGCAGTGATGAAAGGAGTTCACCCCTCCACTTT
CDR3aa: CASSDERSSPLHF

v_gene: TRBV12-3/TRBV12-4
d_gene: TRBD1
abundance: NA
j_gene: TRBJ2-7
CDR3nt: TGTGCCAGCAGGACAGGGTTCGAGCAGTACTTC
CDR3aa: CASRTGFEQYF

v_gene: TRBV12-3/TRBV12-4
d_gene: NA
abundance: NA
j_gene: TRBJ1-4
CDR3nt: TGTGCCAGCAGTTTGCGGGGGGATGAAAAACTGTTTTTT
CDR3aa: CASSLRGDEKLFF

v_gene: TRBV30
d_gene: TRBD2
abundance: NA
j_gene: TRBJ2-1
CDR3nt: TGTGTACTAGCGGGACGGGTCAATGAGCAGTTCTTC
CDR3aa: CVLAGRVNEQFF

v_gene: TRBV21-1
d_gene: NA
abundance: NA
j_gene: TRBJ1-5
CDR3nt: TGTGCCAGCAGCAAGACTCGTCGGTGGGGGGACAGATCCCTTTATAGCAATCAGCCCCAGCATTTT
CDR3aa: CASSKTRRWGDRSLYSNQPQHF

v_gene: TRBV27
d_gene: NA
abundance: NA
j_gene: TRBJ1-4
CDR3nt: TGTGCCAGCAAGGGGATAAATAATGAAAAACTGTTTTTT
CDR3aa: CASKGINNEKLFF

v_gene: TRBV30
d_gene: TRBD2
abundance: NA
j_gene: TRBJ2-7
CDR3nt: TGTGCCTCCGAATCCGGCGGGGGTAGCGAGCAGTACTTC
CDR3aa: CASESGGGSEQYF

v_gene: TRBV18
d_gene: NA
abundance: NA
j_gene: TRBJ1-1
CDR3nt: TGTGCCAGCTCACCAGAGGCGGTGGCTGAAGCTTTCTTT
CDR3aa: CASSPEAVAEAFF

v_gene: TRBV9
d_gene: TRBD1
abundance: NA
j_gene: TRBJ1-2
CDR3nt: TGTGCCAGCAGCGCCGGGACAGGACATAGGACCTTC
CDR3aa: CASSAGTGHRTF

v_gene: TRBV11-3
d_gene: NA
abundance: NA
j_gene: TRBJ2-3
CDR3nt: TGTGCCAGCAGCTTAGCAGGGTCGAGGGGGACAGATACGCAGTATTTT
CDR3aa: CASSLAGSRGTDTQYF

v_gene: TRBV7-9
d_gene: NA
abundance: NA
j_gene: TRBJ2-2
CDR3nt: TGTGCCAGCAGCCCCCCCTACAGGAGCACCGGGGAGCTGTTTTTT
CDR3aa: CASSPPYRSTGELFF

v_gene: TRBV14
d_gene: TRBD2
abundance: NA
j_gene: TRBJ2-2
CDR3nt: TGTGCCAGCAGCCAAGTAGCGGGCGCCGGGGAGCTGTTTTTT
CDR3aa: CASSQVAGAGELFF

v_gene: TRBV5-1
d_gene: NA
abundance: NA
j_gene: TRBJ1-6
CDR3nt: TGCGCCAGCAGCGTAGATAATTCACCCCTCCACTTT
CDR3aa: CASSVDNSPLHF

v_gene: TRBV6-6
d_gene: TRBD2
abundance: few
j_gene: TRBJ2-5
CDR3nt: TGTGCCAGCAGTCAGGGAGGGGAGACCCAGTACTTC
CDR3aa: CASSQGGETQYF

v_gene: TRBV15
d_gene: NA
abundance: NA
j_gene: TRBJ1-3
CDR3nt: TGTGCCACCAGCAGTCCCGAGGGGCAGGGGATAAACACCATATATTTT
CDR3aa: CATSSPEGQGINTIYF